A selection of T cell receptor beta chains follows, all from one sample in a study of CD8 T cells in Susac syndrome. One entry per CDR3 protein results from TCRdb running MiXCR on the immunoSEQ multiplex PCR reads. This table holds 80,000 to 95,000 distinct CDR3 sequences, around 94% found once. Sequences were obtained from CD8+ T cells from PBMCs. These TCRs come from a human donor with Susac syndrome. CDR3s include the opening cysteine and the closing phenylalanine or tryptophan. Clone size is not always given. Where it is, it says once, few, many or a class for expanded clones.

size: .
V: TRBV5-1
J: TRBJ2-2
CDR3: CASSQTTGVDTGELFF

size: few
V: TRBV6-5
J: TRBJ1-5
CDR3: CASSSDRDGQPQHF

size: .
V: TRBV30
J: TRBJ2-5
CDR3: CAWSRIIGETQYF

size: .
V: TRBV28
J: TRBJ1-2
CDR3: CASSTGYGYTF

size: .
V: TRBV12-3/TRBV12-4
J: TRBJ2-4
CDR3: CASSYNRGRRNIQYF

size: .
V: TRBV29-1
J: TRBJ1-2
CDR3: CSASDTGSWGYTF

size: .
V: TRBV5-6
J: TRBJ2-1
CDR3: CASSYRGNEQFF

size: .
V: TRBV14
J: TRBJ2-1
CDR3: CASSQEATSGFSHEQFF

size: .
V: TRBV5-6
J: TRBJ2-1
CDR3: CASSFESGYNEQFF

size: .
V: TRBV5-1
J: TRBJ2-7
CDR3: CASSVSGPYEQYF

size: .
V: TRBV19
J: TRBJ2-2
CDR3: CASSEWDRGDRELFF

size: .
V: TRBV30
J: TRBJ2-1
CDR3: CAWSSSDNEQFF

size: .
V: TRBV27
J: TRBJ2-1
CDR3: CASSLSVRSDEQFF

size: .
V: TRBV6-5
J: TRBJ2-7
CDR3: CASSYDIGYEQYF

size: .
V: TRBV7-9
J: TRBJ2-7
CDR3: CASRRDSISYEQYF

size: .
V: TRBV14
J: TRBJ1-4
CDR3: CASAANWNEKLFF

size: .
V: TRBV10-2
J: TRBJ2-2
CDR3: CASSNGELFF

size: .
V: TRBV7-9
J: TRBJ2-1
CDR3: CASSPWGTSSSYNEQFF

size: .
V: TRBV20-1
J: TRBJ2-7
CDR3: CSARDRASDLYEQYF

size: .
V: TRBV19
J: TRBJ1-1
CDR3: CASSSERQVNTEAFF

size: .
V: TRBV29-1
J: TRBJ2-3
CDR3: CSVTGTGDGGTDTQYF

size: .
V: TRBV4-2
J: TRBJ2-6
CDR3: CASSPPTYSGANVLTF

size: .
V: TRBV4-2
J: TRBJ2-7
CDR3: CASSQDVAGEAYEQYF

size: .
V: TRBV4-2
J: TRBJ2-7
CDR3: CASSPPLGGLGSYEQYF

size: .
V: TRBV12-3/TRBV12-4
J: TRBJ1-5
CDR3: CASSLWAGDQPQHF

size: .
V: TRBV28
J: TRBJ2-7
CDR3: CASSLGQGVFLGDEQYF

size: .
V: TRBV27
J: TRBJ2-5
CDR3: CASRLDWAQETQYF

size: .
V: TRBV28
J: TRBJ2-1
CDR3: CASSLGIAGALLEEQFF

size: .
V: TRBV18
J: TRBJ2-7
CDR3: CASSPLRQGASYEQYF

size: .
V: TRBV27
J: TRBJ2-5
CDR3: CASSPGSFQETQYF

size: .
V: TRBV12-3/TRBV12-4
J: TRBJ2-4
CDR3: CASSLGGENIQYF

size: .
V: TRBV7-9
J: TRBJ2-7
CDR3: CASSTTYEQYF

size: .
V: TRBV15
J: TRBJ2-5
CDR3: CAADYARQETQYF

size: few
V: TRBV11-1
J: TRBJ2-7
CDR3: CASSSHYEQYF

size: .
V: TRBV7-2
J: TRBJ2-1
CDR3: CASSLGRGEFF

size: .
V: TRBV29-1
J: TRBJ1-5
CDR3: CNMPGDTNSNQPQHF

size: .
V: TRBV9
J: TRBJ2-7
CDR3: CASSVADRWEQYF

size: .
V: TRBV4-2
J: TRBJ1-5
CDR3: CASSQGGRDQPQHF

size: once
V: TRBV29-1
J: TRBJ2-5
CDR3: CSVVILRGTQYF

size: .
V: TRBV30
J: TRBJ2-2
CDR3: CAWSVGSGGELFF

size: .
V: TRBV4-3
J: TRBJ1-1
CDR3: CASSQVADAGTEAFF

size: .
V: TRBV30
J: TRBJ1-5
CDR3: CAWGQGVGSNQPQHF

size: .
V: TRBV7-9
J: TRBJ2-5
CDR3: CASSLPQEGQETQYF

size: .
V: TRBV12-3/TRBV12-4
J: TRBJ2-7
CDR3: CASSFSSGNLAEQYF

size: .
V: TRBV24-1
J: TRBJ2-2
CDR3: CATSDLRAGELFF

size: .
V: TRBV4-2
J: TRBJ2-1
CDR3: CASSPGLAGGFNEQFF

size: .
V: TRBV12-3/TRBV12-4
J: TRBJ2-5
CDR3: CASSLARVGGFPETQYF

size: .
V: TRBV4-2
J: TRBJ2-3
CDR3: CASSQDEWSFTDTQYF